This paragraph reports one T cell receptor (beta chain). Its antigen is still unknown. From germline, CDR1 is LNHDA and CDR2 SQIVND (reference sequence). This CDR3 is built from 15 residues. The junction had 10 bases not matched to a gene; V was cut back by 4 bases and J by 10 bases. Every TCR beta cDNA library bore unique molecular identifiers. A population of about 0.85 to 11 million T cells gave rise to around 530,000 cDNA molecules. One entry per CDR3 protein results from TCRdb running MiXCR on the PCR reads. The profile shows fewer than 550,000 distinct CDR3 sequences, around a third of them singletons. The data were taken from a study of post-analysis software for immune sequencing data. The study, taken as a whole, reports: Batch-matched samples strongly co-clustered by F measure. Relative to controls, patients had about 5 TRBV segments at higher frequency, with TRBV5-6, TRBV5-1 and TRBV20-1 among these.

This clonotype was obtained from a girl younger than 18 with multiple sclerosis. The sequenced sample was blood. The chain has TRBV19 and TRBJ2-1; 10 bases agree with TRBD2. This CDR3 is CASSSSGGLGREQFF. DNA of the CDR3: TGTGCCAGTAGTAGTAGCGGGGGGCTCGGTCGAGAGCAGTTCTTC. The full variable domain, completed using reference TRBV19 and TRBJ2-1, is DGGITQSPKYLFRKEGQNVTLSCEQNLNHDAMYWYRQDPGQGLRLIYYSQIVNDFQKGDIAEGYSVSREKKESFPLTVTSAQKNPTAFYLCASSSSGGLGREQFFGPGTRLTVL.